The rows below give T cell receptor beta chains drawn from one sample of a study of molecular identifiers for immune sequencing clone quantification. Each CDR3 protein gets one entry after TCRdb re-called the PCR reads with MiXCR. Here the sample spans more than 300,000 distinct CDR3 sequences, roughly a fifth being singletons. Input material: naive CD8+ T cells from blood, with Jurkat cell RNA spiked in. The source is a human donor in good health. Some libraries in this study had Jurkat cell RNA spiked in. The conserved cysteine and the conserved F or W are not part of the CDR3 here. The order of the fields is D gene, V gene, J gene, CDR3 protein. A D gene is named only where the DNA matches it firmly.

>TRBD2|TRBV20-1|TRBJ2-3
SARDPTSGGSTDTQY
>.|TRBV24-1|TRBJ2-1
ATSDYEGREQF
>.|TRBV4-3|TRBJ1-4
ASSQSGVDEKLF
>.|TRBV6-5|TRBJ1-1
ATGPGTFGAEAF
>.|TRBV5-6|TRBJ2-7
ASSYTGSSEQY
>.|TRBV7-9|TRBJ2-7
ASGPPTSSYEQY
>TRBD1|TRBV11-2|TRBJ2-7
ASSLGTGSYEQS
>TRBD2|TRBV9|TRBJ2-2
ASSVARLAGAGELF
>.|TRBV4-3|TRBJ2-2
ASSQDRVSTGELF
>.|TRBV7-2|TRBJ2-1
ASITPPYNEQF
>TRBD1|TRBV28|TRBJ1-2
ASSPVRGIYGYT
>.|TRBV2|TRBJ2-7
ASSEAGSSVYERY
>TRBD2|TRBV19|TRBJ2-5
ASSYPSGEEETQY
>.|TRBV6-5|TRBJ1-5
ASSYLKFQPQH
>.|TRBV7-2|TRBJ1-4
ASSLTGPDAINEKLF
>TRBD2|TRBV9|TRBJ2-1
ASSVLAGGYNEQF
>.|TRBV20-1|TRBJ1-1
SVFRWNMNTEAF
>TRBD2|TRBV13|TRBJ2-3
ASSETSGSTDTQY
>.|TRBV5-1|TRBJ1-1
ASSLQRHLNTEAF
>.|TRBV20-1|TRBJ2-5
SASKETQY
>TRBD2|TRBV7-2|TRBJ2-1
ASSPAGGAYNEQF
>TRBD2|TRBV4-3|TRBJ2-3
ASSQAGGGYADTQY
>TRBD2|TRBV29-1|TRBJ2-3
SGESSGGPADTQY
>.|TRBV28|TRBJ2-2
ASTLPRAINTGELF
>TRBD2|TRBV11-2|TRBJ2-3
ASSSGVAGTDTQY
>TRBD2|TRBV29-1|TRBJ2-7
SALERGGDEQY
>.|TRBV19|TRBJ1-5
ASEQGSQPQH
>TRBD2|TRBV7-3|TRBJ2-3
ASSKVAGDTDTQY
>.|TRBV19|TRBJ2-7
ASSWRQPYEQY
>.|TRBV19|TRBJ2-7
ASSINFGTPAYEQY
>TRBD2|TRBV20-1|TRBJ2-7
SARLTSGASYEQY
>TRBD2|TRBV7-9|TRBJ2-3
ASSPERTSGFTDAQY
>.|TRBV2|TRBJ2-3
ASSGGPTDTQY
>TRBD2|TRBV4-2|TRBJ2-1
ASSQDSRVAGPYNEQF
>.|TRBV29-1|TRBJ1-4
SAIFPPANEKLF
>.|TRBV6-6|TRBJ1-5
ASSEVGGPEPQH
>.|TRBV6-2/TRBV6-3|TRBJ1-1
ASSYDWGNTEAF
>TRBD2|TRBV7-2|TRBJ2-1
ASSLTGGARDEQF
>TRBD1|TRBV12-3/TRBV12-4|TRBJ1-5
ASSSGTVTNQPQH
>.|TRBV28|TRBJ1-6
ASSLNGFDNSPPH
>TRBD1|TRBV27|TRBJ1-6
ASSSDRVGSYNSPLH
>.|TRBV7-2|TRBJ2-3
ASSPPAHTDTQY
>.|TRBV30|TRBJ1-1
AWSVLQGGEAF
>.|TRBV27|TRBJ2-3
ASLGPISDTQY
>.|TRBV12-5|TRBJ2-7
ASAHSPGYEQY
>TRBD2|TRBV27|TRBJ2-1
ASSYRGRPDHEQF
>TRBD1|TRBV28|TRBJ1-2
ASSSRTGDPYGYT
>.|TRBV20-1|TRBJ2-1
SAMDPQQF
>TRBD2|TRBV27|TRBJ2-7
ASTTILAGVGEQY
>.|TRBV12-3/TRBV12-4|TRBJ2-1
ASSLTTGRPYNEQF
>.|TRBV24-1|TRBJ2-1
ATSDRNCNEQF
>TRBD1|TRBV20-1|TRBJ1-4
SARRTTGRGEKLF
>TRBD1|TRBV4-3|TRBJ1-5
ASSQDSTGGQPQH
>.|TRBV20-1|TRBJ1-3
SAKGYAGNTIY
>.|TRBV11-1|TRBJ2-3
ASRRVGWGGWTDTQY